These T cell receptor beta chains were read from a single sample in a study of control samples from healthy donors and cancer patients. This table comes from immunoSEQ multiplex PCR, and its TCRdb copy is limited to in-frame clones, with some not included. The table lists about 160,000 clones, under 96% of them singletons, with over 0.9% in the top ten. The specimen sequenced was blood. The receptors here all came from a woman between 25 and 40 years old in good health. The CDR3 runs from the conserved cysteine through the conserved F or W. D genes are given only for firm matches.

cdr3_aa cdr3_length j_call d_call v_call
CASSLNGGNTIYF 13 TRBJ1-3 . TRBV5-4
CASSRQVQETQYF 13 TRBJ2-5 . TRBV6-5
CASSEVSGANVLTF 14 TRBJ2-6 . TRBV6-1
CASSQGGSNQPQHF 14 TRBJ1-5 . TRBV2
CASRDGSNQPQHF 13 TRBJ1-5 . TRBV2
CASSIVLLAPEMQAQNEKLFF 21 TRBJ1-4 . TRBV19
CASSLVSAQETQYF 14 TRBJ2-5 . TRBV5-1
CASSPLWEGGILQETQYF 18 TRBJ2-5 . TRBV28
CSGGPEQYF 9 TRBJ2-7 . TRBV20-1
CASSIGGQTNTEAFF 15 TRBJ1-1 TRBD1 TRBV19
CASSEGWGSTRNTIYF 16 TRBJ1-3 . TRBV10-1
CASSLDRYYGYTF 13 TRBJ1-2 . TRBV27
CASSFPDRDKAYTIYF 16 TRBJ1-3 . TRBV28
CASSESLFQETQYF 14 TRBJ2-5 . TRBV6-1
CASSLGQGNQPQHF 14 TRBJ1-5 TRBD1 TRBV6-2/TRBV6-3
CASSLVGVSNQPQHF 15 TRBJ1-5 . TRBV13
CASSARDPGVTEAFF 15 TRBJ1-1 . TRBV19
CASSSPLGGAHGYTF 15 TRBJ1-2 . TRBV5-1
CSASGSNYEQYF 12 TRBJ2-7 . TRBV29-1
CASKFLGAGYNEQFF 15 TRBJ2-1 . TRBV28
CAWSVLNRGLKDGYTF 16 TRBJ1-2 TRBD1 TRBV30
CASSKENRGVPSYGYTF 17 TRBJ1-2 . TRBV21-1
CASRLRGHSNQPQHF 15 TRBJ1-5 . TRBV27
CASSLGGTGMNTEAFF 16 TRBJ1-1 TRBD1 TRBV11-2
CASSHPGGGYEQYF 14 TRBJ2-7 . TRBV3-1/TRBV3-2
CASSFGPNQPQHF 13 TRBJ1-5 . TRBV12-3/TRBV12-4
CASSQGYSQPQHF 13 TRBJ1-5 . TRBV3-1/TRBV3-2
CASSLAGLETGELFF 15 TRBJ2-2 . TRBV28
CASSPFRVGNTGELFF 16 TRBJ2-2 . TRBV5-1
CATSDIRVNEQFF 13 TRBJ2-1 . TRBV24-1
CATIVTGSGPSTDTQYF 17 TRBJ2-3 . TRBV28
CASSQGVEGNYGYTF 15 TRBJ1-2 . TRBV3-1/TRBV3-2
CASSSPGGTEAFF 13 TRBJ1-1 TRBD1 TRBV6-6
CASSFPGLGGNTEAFF 16 TRBJ1-1 . TRBV11-2
CASSQEHKANYGYTF 15 TRBJ1-2 . TRBV4-1
CSAEMTVLFF 10 TRBJ2-1 . TRBV20-1
CASSQAGGSVQPQHF 15 TRBJ1-5 . TRBV3-1/TRBV3-2
CASSYSTGYEQYF 13 TRBJ2-7 . TRBV6-5
CASSGPGMNTEAFF 14 TRBJ1-1 . TRBV5-1
CASSPDSWGNQPQHF 15 TRBJ1-5 . TRBV7-8
CATGSSSSYNEQFF 14 TRBJ2-1 . TRBV19
CASSRRDSQETQYF 14 TRBJ2-5 TRBD1 TRBV28
CASSIVGTGFPRSSYEQYF 19 TRBJ2-7 TRBD1 TRBV19
CSVETGWLGGYTF 13 TRBJ1-2 TRBD1 TRBV29-1
CASSLAGGEETQYF 14 TRBJ2-5 TRBD2 TRBV7-8
CASRDQGIFPGELFF 15 TRBJ2-2 . TRBV6-5
CASSRWSSGTTDTQYF 16 TRBJ2-3 . TRBV3-1/TRBV3-2
CSVEQGDTQYF 11 TRBJ2-3 . TRBV29-1
CASSTGQGRGYTF 13 TRBJ1-2 TRBD1 TRBV19
CASSSPLINGLGHNSPLHF 19 TRBJ1-6 . TRBV28
CATSRDKGVYGYTF 14 TRBJ1-2 . TRBV15
CASSPGTAATYNSPLHF 17 TRBJ1-6 . TRBV11-2